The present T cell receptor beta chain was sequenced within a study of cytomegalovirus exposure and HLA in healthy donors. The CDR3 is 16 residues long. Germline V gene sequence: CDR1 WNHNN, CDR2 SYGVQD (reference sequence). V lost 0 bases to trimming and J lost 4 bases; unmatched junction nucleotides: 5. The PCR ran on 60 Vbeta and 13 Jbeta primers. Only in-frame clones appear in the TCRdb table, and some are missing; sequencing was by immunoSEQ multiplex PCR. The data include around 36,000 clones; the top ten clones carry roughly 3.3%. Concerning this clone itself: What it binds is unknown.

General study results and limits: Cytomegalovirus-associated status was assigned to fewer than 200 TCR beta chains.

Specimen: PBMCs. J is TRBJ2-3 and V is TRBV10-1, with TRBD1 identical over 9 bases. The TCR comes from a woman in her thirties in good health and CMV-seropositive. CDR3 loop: CASSESGTGFADTQYF. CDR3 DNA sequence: TGCGCCAGCAGTGAGTCTGGGACAGGGTTTGCAGATACGCAGTATTTT.